This TCR beta chain was recovered during a study of T cell responses to AZD1222 COVID-19 vaccine. Germline-derived CDR1 and CDR2 are SGHRS and YFSETQ. Trimming left V 5 bases short and J 0 bases short, with 12 bases between. The length of the CDR3 is 15 residues. Concerning this clone: Antigen: not known.

Using immunoSEQ multiplex PCR, the repertoire was profiled, and TCRdb retains in-frame clones only, with some absent. The repertoire consists of 140,000 to 150,000 clones, with roughly 90% occurring once and the leading ten covering 2.5% to 4%. Study-wide points: Females made up more of the donors, who were largely white British, and clonal diversity may have come out too low. Compared with day 0, the breadth and depth of the Spike-specific TCR repertoire rose significantly after two doses of AZD1222. Seropositive AZD1222 recipients at baseline numbered only five or six.

This sequence joins TRBV5-1 and TRBJ1-3, with no clear D. This TCR came from an adult who received the AZD1222 COVID-19 vaccine. This specimen was peripheral blood, taken 28 days after the second AZD1222 dose. CDR3 DNA sequence: TGCGCCAGCAGTAAGGAGGGTTCCTCTGGAAACACCATATATTTT. As protein: CASSKEGSSGNTIYF. The variable domain in full, with the rest retrieved from reference TRBV5-1 and TRBJ1-3, is KAGVTQTPRYLIKTRGQQVTLSCSPISGHRSVSWYQQTPGQGLQFLFEYFSETQRNKGNFPGRFSGRQFSNSRSEMNVSTLELGDSALYLCASSKEGSSGNTIYFGEGSWLTVV.